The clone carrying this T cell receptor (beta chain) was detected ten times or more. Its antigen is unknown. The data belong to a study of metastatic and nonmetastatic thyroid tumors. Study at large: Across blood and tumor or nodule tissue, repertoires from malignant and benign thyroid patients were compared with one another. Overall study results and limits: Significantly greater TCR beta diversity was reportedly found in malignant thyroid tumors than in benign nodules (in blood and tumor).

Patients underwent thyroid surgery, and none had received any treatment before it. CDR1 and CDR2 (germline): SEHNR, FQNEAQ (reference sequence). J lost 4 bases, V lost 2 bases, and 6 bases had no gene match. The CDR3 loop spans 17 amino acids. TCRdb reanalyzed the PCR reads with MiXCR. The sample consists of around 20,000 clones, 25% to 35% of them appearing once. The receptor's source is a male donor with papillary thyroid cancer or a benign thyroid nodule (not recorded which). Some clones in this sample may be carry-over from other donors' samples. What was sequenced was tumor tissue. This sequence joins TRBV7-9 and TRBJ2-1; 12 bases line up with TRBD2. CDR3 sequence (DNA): TGTGCCAGCAGCTTAAAGACTAGCGGGAGAACTTACAATGAGCAGTTCTTC. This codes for CASSLKTSGRTYNEQFF. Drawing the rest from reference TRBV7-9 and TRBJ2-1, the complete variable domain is DTGVSQNPRHKITKRGQNVTFRCDPISEHNRLYWYRQTLGQGPEFLTYFQNEAQLEKSRLLSDRFSAERPKGSFSTLEIQRTEQGDSAMYLCASSLKTSGRTYNEQFFGPGTRLTVL.